These 24 T cell receptor beta chains share one sample of origin, sequenced in a study of T cells expressing NK-cell markers. TCRdb reworked the 5' RACE reads into one entry per CDR3 protein, no DNA. Its table records around 550,000 distinct CDR3 sequences. Specimen: blood T cells: a sorted CD56 or NKG2C T cell subset, CD4+ or CD8+ T cells, or bulk PBMC T cells (not recorded which). The receptors shown here come from a man younger than 35 in good health.

The CDR3 sequence is CASSLVRGSGSPGTTDTQYF. The chain has TRBV5-1 and TRBJ2-3; TCRdb indicates TRBD2, and absent DNA this call remains unverified. The length of the CDR3 is 20 residues. CDR1 is SGHRS and CDR2 is YFSETQ in the germline V gene.

V gene TRBV6-2 or TRBV6-3 combines with J gene TRBJ2-6; absent DNA, TCRdb's TRBD1 call cannot be checked. CDR3 size: 20 residues. In germline, CDR1 is MNHEY, CDR2 SVGEGT. The CDR3 region is CASSYSIPGQGAIGANVLTF.

The V call is TRBV7-9, the J call TRBJ1-2. CDR3 size: 15 residues. CDR1 SEHNR and CDR2 FQNEAQ come from the germline V gene (reference sequence). CDR3 residues: CASSPRDSGYYGYTF.

This chain uses TRBV10-3 with TRBJ2-1; TCRdb lists TRBD2, though no DNA is available to test this call. This CDR3 contains 21 residues. Germline CDR1 reads ENHRY; CDR2 reads SYGVKD. The CDR3 is CAISEYKTGTSERSSYNEQFF.

The J gene is TRBJ2-1, the V gene TRBV7-2; absent DNA, TCRdb's TRBD1 call cannot be checked. The CDR3 is made up of 17 amino acids. The germline gives CDR1 SGHTA, CDR2 FQGNSA. CDR3 sequence reads: CASSQDSGLGSYNEQFF.

The chain links TRBV24-1 to TRBJ2-5. The CDR3 has 16 amino acids. Germline values: CDR1 KGHDR, CDR2 SFDVKD. The CDR3 loop is CATSDLHRWAQETQYF.

V is TRBV20-1 and J is TRBJ2-1; there is no DNA to check the TCRdb D call of TRBD1. Germline assignment: CDR1 DFQATT and CDR2 SNEGSKA (reference sequence). CDR3 length equals 12 residues. CDR3 protein: CSTPTGVNEQFF.

The chain combines TRBV5-6 with TRBJ1-5; the D gene TCRdb calls, TRBD1, cannot be checked with no DNA. Germline V lookup: CDR1 SGHDT, CDR2 YYEEEE. This CDR3 is built from 16 residues. The CDR3 here is CASSLSGGIGNQPQHF.

V is TRBV20-1 and J is TRBJ2-1; TCRdb outputs TRBD1, but without DNA this stays unchecked. This CDR3 comprises 14 residues. Germline V gene lookup returns CDR1 DFQATT and CDR2 SNEGSKA (reference sequence). The chain's CDR3 is CSAPTGFGRHEQFF.

V is TRBV6-5 and J is TRBJ1-1; TCRdb picks TRBD1, but there is no DNA to check that call. In germline, CDR1 is MNHEY, CDR2 SVGAGI. The CDR3 loop spans 13 amino acids. This chain's CDR3 is CASRPPDPDIAFF.

The chain employs TRBV5-1 and TRBJ2-5; TCRdb's D gene call, TRBD1, goes unchecked for lack of DNA. This CDR3 is 16 amino acids long. In germline, CDR1 is SGHRS, CDR2 YFSETQ. The CDR3 is CASSRDTLWGQETQYF. The full variable domain, with the rest looked up from reference TRBV5-1 and TRBJ2-5, is KAGVTQTPRYLIKTRGQQVTLSCSPISGHRSVSWYQQTPGQGLQFLFEYFSETQRNKGNFPGRFSGRQFSNSRSEMNVSTLELGDSALYLCASSRDTLWGQETQYFGPGTRLLVL.

The chain has TRBV6-5 and TRBJ2-3; no DNA is available, so the TRBD1 call from TCRdb remains unchecked. In germline, CDR1 is MNHEY, CDR2 SVGAGI. This CDR3 region has 15 residues. CDR3 sequence: CASSLLRGRTDTQYF.

CDR3 region: CASSLTQTDNSPLHF. This chain uses TRBV28 with TRBJ1-6. This CDR3 has 15 residues. The V gene's germline CDR1 is MDHEN and CDR2 SYDVKM.

The V call is TRBV5-1, the J call TRBJ1-5. The V gene's germline CDR1 is SGHRS and CDR2 YFSETQ. CDR3 length: 15 amino acids. The CDR3: CASSLEGRFNQPQHF.

This CDR3 is CASSNRASGETQYF. The chain recombines TRBV21-1 with TRBJ2-5; TCRdb indicates TRBD2, and absent DNA this call remains unverified. TRBV21-1 is termed a pseudogene. This CDR3 is 14 amino acids long.

The rearrangement uses TRBV6-5 and TRBJ2-2; TCRdb's D gene call, TRBD2, goes unchecked for lack of DNA. Per germline, CDR1 MNHEY and CDR2 SVGAGI. The CDR3 has 15 amino acids. The CDR3 loop reads CASSYVAGRSGELFF.

The chain recombines TRBV6-1 with TRBJ2-7; TCRdb selects TRBD1, and the lack of DNA leaves this call unchecked. The germline CDR1 and CDR2 sequences are MNHNS and SASEGT. The CDR3 runs 13 residues. CDR3 sequence reads: CASTKTGPYEQYF.

The chain carries TRBV4-2 and TRBJ1-2; there is no DNA to check the TCRdb D call of TRBD1. The CDR3 is made up of 17 amino acids. Germline assignment: CDR1 LGHNA and CDR2 YNFKEQ. This chain's CDR3 is CASSQDIPTGSRYGYTF.

This CDR3 reads CATSTRSYEQYF. The V and J genes are TRBV15 and TRBJ2-7. This CDR3 spans 12 amino acids. The germline CDR1 and CDR2 sequences are LNHNV and YYDKDF (reference sequence). The variable domain in full, completed from reference TRBV15 and TRBJ2-7, reads DAMVIQNPRYQVTQFGKPVTLSCSQTLNHNVMYWYQQKSSQAPKLLFHYYDKDFNNEADTPDNFQSRRPNTSFCFLDIRSPGLGDTAMYLCATSTRSYEQYFGPGTRLTVT.

CDR3 amino acids: CSARDPRQGNTIYF. This rearrangement joins TRBV20-1 to TRBJ1-3; TCRdb designates TRBD1, a call that cannot be tested without DNA. The CDR3 is made up of 14 amino acids. Germline V gene sequence: CDR1 DFQATT, CDR2 SNEGSKA (reference sequence).

The chain links TRBV7-2 to TRBJ1-2; TCRdb picks TRBD1, but there is no DNA to check that call. The CDR3 consists of 16 residues. Germline V gene data show CDR1 as SGHTA and CDR2 as FQGNSA. CDR3 loop: CASSAGDRGPNYGYTF.

The chain joins TRBV11-1 to TRBJ2-1; TCRdb proposes TRBD2, but this gene call is untestable without DNA. Germline V gene data show CDR1 as SGHAT and CDR2 as FQDESV (reference sequence). CDR3 length: 16 amino acids. CDR3 in amino acids: CASSYELALRSNEQFF.

This chain joins TRBV12-3 or TRBV12-4 and TRBJ2-2; TCRdb selects TRBD1, and the lack of DNA leaves this call unchecked. The CDR3 extends over 14 amino acids. The CDR3 loop reads CASGQGEITGELFF.

J is TRBJ2-3 and V is TRBV7-2; lacking DNA, the TRBD1 call made by TCRdb goes unchecked. This CDR3 is 17 amino acids long. Germline CDR1 and CDR2: SGHTA and FQGNSA. The chain's CDR3 is CASTWQSRPLGPDTQYF.